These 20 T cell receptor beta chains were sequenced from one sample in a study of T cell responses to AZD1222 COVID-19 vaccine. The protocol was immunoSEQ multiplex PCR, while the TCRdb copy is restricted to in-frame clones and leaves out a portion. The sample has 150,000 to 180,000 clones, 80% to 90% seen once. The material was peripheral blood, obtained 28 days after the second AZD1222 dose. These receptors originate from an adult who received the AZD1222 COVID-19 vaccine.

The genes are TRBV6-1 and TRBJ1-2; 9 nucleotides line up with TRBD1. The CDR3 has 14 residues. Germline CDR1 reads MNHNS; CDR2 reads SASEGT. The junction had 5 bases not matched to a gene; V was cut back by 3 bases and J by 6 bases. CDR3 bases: TGTGCCAGCAGTGACCGGACAGGGGTACATGGCTACACCTTC. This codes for CASSDRTGVHGYTF.

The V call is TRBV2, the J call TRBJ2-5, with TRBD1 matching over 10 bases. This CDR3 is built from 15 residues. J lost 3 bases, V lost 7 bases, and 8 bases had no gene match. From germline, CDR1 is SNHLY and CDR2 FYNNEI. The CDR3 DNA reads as TGTGCCAGCACCCAATCAGGGACAGGGGAAGAGACCCAGTACTTC. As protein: CASTQSGTGEETQYF.

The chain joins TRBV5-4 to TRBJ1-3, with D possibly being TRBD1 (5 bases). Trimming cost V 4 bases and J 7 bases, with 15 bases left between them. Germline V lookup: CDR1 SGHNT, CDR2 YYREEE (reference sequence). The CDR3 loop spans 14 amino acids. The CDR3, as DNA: TGTGCCAGCAGCCCCGGGACCGCTACCAACACCATATATTTT. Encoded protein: CASSPGTATNTIYF.

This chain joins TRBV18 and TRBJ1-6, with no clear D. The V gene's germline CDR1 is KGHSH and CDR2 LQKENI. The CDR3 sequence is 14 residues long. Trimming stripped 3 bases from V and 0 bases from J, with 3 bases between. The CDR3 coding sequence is TGTGCCAGCTCACCTCCCTCCTATAATTCACCCCTCCACTTT. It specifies CASSPPSYNSPLHF.

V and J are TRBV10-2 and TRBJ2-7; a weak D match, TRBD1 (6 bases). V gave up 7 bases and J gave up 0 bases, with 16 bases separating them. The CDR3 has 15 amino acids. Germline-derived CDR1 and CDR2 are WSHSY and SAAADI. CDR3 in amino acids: CASINRDTYSYEQYF. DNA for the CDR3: TGCGCCAGCATTAACCGGGACACTTACTCCTACGAGCAGTACTTC.

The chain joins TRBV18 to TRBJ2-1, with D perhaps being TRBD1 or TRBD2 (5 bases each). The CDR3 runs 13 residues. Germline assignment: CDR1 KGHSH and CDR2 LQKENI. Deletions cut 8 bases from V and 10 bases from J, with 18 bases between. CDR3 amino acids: CASGTRTEGEQFF. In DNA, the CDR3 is TGTGCCAGCGGGACCCGGACCGAGGGAGAGCAGTTCTTC. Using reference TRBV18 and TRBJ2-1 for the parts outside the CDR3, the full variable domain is NAGVMQNPRHLVRRRGQEARLRCSPMKGHSHVYWYRQLPEEGLKFMVYLQKENIIDESGMPKERFSAEFPKEGPSILRIQQVVRGDSAAYFCASGTRTEGEQFFGPGTRLTVL.

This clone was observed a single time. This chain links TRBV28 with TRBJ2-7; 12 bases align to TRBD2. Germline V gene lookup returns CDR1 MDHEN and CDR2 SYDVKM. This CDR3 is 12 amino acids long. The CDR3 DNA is TGTGCCAGCAGCTCTCTAAGACTAGCGGGAGATGTC. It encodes CASSSLRLAGDV.

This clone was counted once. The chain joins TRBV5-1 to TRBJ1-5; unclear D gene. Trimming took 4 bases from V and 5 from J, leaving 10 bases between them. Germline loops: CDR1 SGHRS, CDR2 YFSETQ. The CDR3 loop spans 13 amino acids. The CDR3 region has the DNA TGCGCCAGCAGCCCTTATACCGATCAGCCCCAGCATTTT. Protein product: CASSPYTDQPQHF.

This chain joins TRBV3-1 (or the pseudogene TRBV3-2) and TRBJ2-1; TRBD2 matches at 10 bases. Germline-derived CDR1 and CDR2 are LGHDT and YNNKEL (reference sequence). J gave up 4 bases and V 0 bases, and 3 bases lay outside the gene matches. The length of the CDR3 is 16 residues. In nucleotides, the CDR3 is TGTGCCAGCAGCCAAGAGCGACTAGCGGGTTACAATGAGCAGTTCTTC. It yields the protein CASSQERLAGYNEQFF.

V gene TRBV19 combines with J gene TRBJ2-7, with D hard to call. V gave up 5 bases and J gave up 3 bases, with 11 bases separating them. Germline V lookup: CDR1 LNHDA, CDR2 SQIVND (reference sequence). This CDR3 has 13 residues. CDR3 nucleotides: TGTGCCAGTAGTCTACGTTCGGGCTACGAGCAGTACTTC. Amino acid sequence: CASSLRSGYEQYF.

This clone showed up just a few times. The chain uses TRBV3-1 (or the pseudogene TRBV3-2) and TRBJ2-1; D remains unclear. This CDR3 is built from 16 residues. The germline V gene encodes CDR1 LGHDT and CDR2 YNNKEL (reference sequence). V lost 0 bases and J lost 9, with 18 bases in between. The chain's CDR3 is CASSQDLDVNPGEQFF. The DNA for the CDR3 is TGTGCCAGCAGCCAAGATTTAGACGTCAATCCCGGTGAGCAGTTCTTC.

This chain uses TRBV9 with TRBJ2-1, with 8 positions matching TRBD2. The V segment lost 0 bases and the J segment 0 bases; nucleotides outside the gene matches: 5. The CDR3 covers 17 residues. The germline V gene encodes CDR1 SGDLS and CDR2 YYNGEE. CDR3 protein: CASSVVAGSRSYNEQFF. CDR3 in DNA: TGTGCCAGCAGCGTAGTAGCGGGAAGCCGCTCCTACAATGAGCAGTTCTTC.

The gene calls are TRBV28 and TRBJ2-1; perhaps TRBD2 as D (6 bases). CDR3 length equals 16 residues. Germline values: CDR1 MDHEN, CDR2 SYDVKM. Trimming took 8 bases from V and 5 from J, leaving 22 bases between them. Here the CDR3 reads CASGLLKGTANNEQFF. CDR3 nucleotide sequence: TGTGCCAGCGGGCTCTTAAAAGGGACTGCTAACAATGAGCAGTTCTTC.

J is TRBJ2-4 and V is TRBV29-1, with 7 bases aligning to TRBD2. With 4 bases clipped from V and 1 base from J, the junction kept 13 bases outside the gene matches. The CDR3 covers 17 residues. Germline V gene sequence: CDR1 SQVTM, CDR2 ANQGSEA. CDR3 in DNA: TGCAGCGTTGTAGTGGGCGGGAGCCTCGGGGCCAAAAACATTCAGTACTTC. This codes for CSVVVGGSLGAKNIQYF.

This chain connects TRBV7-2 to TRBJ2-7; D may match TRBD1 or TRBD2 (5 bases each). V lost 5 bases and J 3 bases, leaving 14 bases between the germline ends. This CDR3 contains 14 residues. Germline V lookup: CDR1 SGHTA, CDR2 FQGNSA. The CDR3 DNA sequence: TGTGCCAGCAGCCAATCCCTTGGGGGCTACGAGCAGTACTTC. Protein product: CASSQSLGGYEQYF.

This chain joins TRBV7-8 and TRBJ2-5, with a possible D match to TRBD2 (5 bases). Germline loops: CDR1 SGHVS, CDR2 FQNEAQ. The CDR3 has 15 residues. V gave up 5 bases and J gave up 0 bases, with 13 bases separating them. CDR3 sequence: CASSRDYTYQETQYF. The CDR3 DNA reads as TGTGCCAGCAGCCGAGACTACACGTACCAAGAGACCCAGTACTTC.

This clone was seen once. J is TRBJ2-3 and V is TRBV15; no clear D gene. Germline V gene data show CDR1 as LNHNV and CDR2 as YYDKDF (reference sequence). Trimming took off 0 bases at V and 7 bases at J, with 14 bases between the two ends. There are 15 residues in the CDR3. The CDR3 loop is CATSRDLLGGNTQYF. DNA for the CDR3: TGTGCCACCAGCAGAGACCTCTTAGGCGGAAATACGCAGTATTTT.

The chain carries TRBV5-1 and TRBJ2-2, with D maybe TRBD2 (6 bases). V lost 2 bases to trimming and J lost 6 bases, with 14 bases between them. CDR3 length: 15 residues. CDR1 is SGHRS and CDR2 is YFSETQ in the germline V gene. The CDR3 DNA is TGCGCCAGCAGCTTCCGGAGGGAAGAGGCCGGGGAGCTGTTTTTT. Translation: CASSFRREEAGELFF.

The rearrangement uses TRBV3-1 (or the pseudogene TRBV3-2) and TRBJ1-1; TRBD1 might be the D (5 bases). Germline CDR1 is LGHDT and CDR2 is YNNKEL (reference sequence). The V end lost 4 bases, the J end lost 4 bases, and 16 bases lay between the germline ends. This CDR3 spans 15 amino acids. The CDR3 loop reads CASSPGGGVSTEAFF. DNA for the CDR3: TGTGCCAGCAGCCCCGGCGGGGGAGTTTCCACTGAAGCTTTCTTT.

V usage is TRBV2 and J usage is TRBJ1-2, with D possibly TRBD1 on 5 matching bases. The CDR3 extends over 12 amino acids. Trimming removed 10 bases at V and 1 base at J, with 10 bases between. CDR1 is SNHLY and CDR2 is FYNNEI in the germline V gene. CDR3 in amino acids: CATGDLNYGYTF. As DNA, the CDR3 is TGTGCCACGGGGGATCTTAACTATGGCTACACCTTC.